The present T cell receptor beta chain was sequenced within a study of T cell responses to AZD1222 COVID-19 vaccine. The V end lost 6 bases, the J end lost 5 bases, and 20 bases lay between the germline ends. From germline, CDR1 is SEHNR and CDR2 FQNEAQ (reference sequence). This CDR3 comprises 17 residues. Generated by immunoSEQ multiplex PCR, the TCRdb table keeps only in-frame clones and is missing some. The sample lists under 150,000 clones; approximately 87% were seen once. Study conclusions and caveats: The donors showed a predominance of white British ancestry and of females, with possible underestimation of clonal diversity.

This clone was detected a few times. Its cognate antigen is unknown. This sequence was found in an adult in good health. This specimen consisted of peripheral blood, obtained on day 0 of AZD1222 vaccination. The V and J genes are TRBV7-9 and TRBJ1-6; maybe TRBD1 (5 bases). CDR3 amino acids: CASRGDRLANDNSPLHF. The DNA for the CDR3 is TGTGCCAGCAGGGGGGACCGACTCGCGAATGATAATTCACCCCTCCACTTT.